Following are 6 T cell receptor beta chains from one sample sequenced in a study of blood T cell repertoires in COVID-19 (dated by TCRdb to the early 2020s). The library relied on the immunoSEQ multiplex PCR assay. Held by TCRdb, this immuneACCESS table contains in-frame sequences only and omits some clones. Under half of the omission traces to an unresolved V gene where checked; the cause of the rest is unknown. The sample data list approximately 240,000 clones, and approximately 82% of these were observed just once. About 1.4% of the sample is held by the ten biggest clonotypes. Sequenced input: peripheral blood. These receptors came from a woman between 40 and 50 years old who had recovered from COVID-19.

The gene calls are TRBV7-2 and TRBJ2-7; 9 bases match TRBD1. The CDR3 is 13 residues long. V was pared by 6 bases and J by 4 bases, with 4 bases of the junction left unmatched. Looked up from germline, CDR1 is SGHTA and CDR2 is FQGNSA. CDR3 DNA: TGTGCCAGCAGACGGACAGGGGTGTACGAGCAGTACTTC. It specifies CASRRTGVYEQYF.

This clone was seen once. The rearrangement uses TRBV6-2 or TRBV6-3 and TRBJ2-5; 7 nucleotides line up with TRBD1. This CDR3 comprises 15 residues. Per the germline V gene, CDR1 is MNHEY and CDR2 is SVGEGT. V dropped 5 bases and J dropped 3; count of bases not matched to a gene: 9. The CDR3 loop is CASSRNRDRKETQYF. The DNA for the CDR3 is TGTGCCAGCAGTAGAAATCGGGACAGAAAAGAGACCCAGTACTTC.

The chain recombines TRBV6-4 with TRBJ1-1; the D gene is possibly TRBD1 (6 bases). Germline-derived CDR1 and CDR2 are MRHNA and SNTAGT. V was cut by 6 bases and J by 6 bases, with 14 bases left in between. The CDR3 runs to 13 residues. The CDR3 nucleotides read TGTGCCAGCAGCTCGACAGGAAGGGCTGAAGCTTTCTTT. Protein: CASSSTGRAEAFF.

The chain's CDR3 is CASSPTQGTGPRTEAFF. CDR3 DNA: TGTGCCAGCAGTCCCACTCAAGGGACAGGGCCACGAACTGAAGCTTTCTTT. The V and J genes are TRBV27 and TRBJ1-1, with 9 bases aligning to TRBD1. CDR3 size: 17 residues. V was clipped by 5 bases and J by 5 bases; unmatched bases: 15. Germline CDR1 reads MNHEY; CDR2 reads SMNVEV (reference sequence).

The chain has TRBV10-3 and TRBJ2-3, with D hard to call. V was cut by 5 bases and J by 4 bases, with 10 bases left in between. Germline loops: CDR1 ENHRY, CDR2 SYGVKD. The CDR3 extends over 13 amino acids. The CDR3 DNA sequence: TGTGCCATCAGTAGAAATGGGCCAGATACGCAGTATTTT. Translated, it gives CAISRNGPDTQYF.

This clone was recorded a few times. The chain's CDR3 is CASSMDRNYGYTF. The CDR3 coding sequence is TGTGCCAGCAGCATGGACAGAAACTATGGCTACACCTTC. The chain employs TRBV7-2 and TRBJ1-2, with TRBD1 as a possible D gene (6 bases). Looked up from germline, CDR1 is SGHTA and CDR2 is FQGNSA. V was shortened by 5 bases and J by 2 bases, with 9 bases between the two germline ends. There are 13 residues in the CDR3.